This is a list of T cell receptor beta chains from one sample in a study of shared clonotypes between healthy human individuals. TCRdb's table, derived via immunoSEQ multiplex PCR, lists solely in-frame clones and lacks some. The sample records hundreds of thousands of clones, roughly 95% being singletons. The sequenced sample was naive CD8+ T cells sorted from blood. These receptors all stem from a woman in her twenties or thirties in good health. CDR3s leave out the opening cysteine and the closing phenylalanine or tryptophan. Each record gives: V gene, D gene, J gene, CDR3 protein. A D gene is named only where the DNA matches it firmly.

v_gene: TRBV6-1; d_gene: .; j_gene: TRBJ2-1; CDR3aa: ASGYFSSYNEQF
v_gene: TRBV11-1; d_gene: TRBD2; j_gene: TRBJ2-1; CDR3aa: ASSLGSGDYNEQF
v_gene: TRBV2; d_gene: .; j_gene: TRBJ2-7; CDR3aa: ASSAAGEEDYEQY
v_gene: TRBV30; d_gene: .; j_gene: .; CDR3aa: AWSVWGDEQY
v_gene: TRBV28; d_gene: .; j_gene: TRBJ2-6; CDR3aa: ASSLLGDGANVLT
v_gene: TRBV5-1; d_gene: .; j_gene: TRBJ2-7; CDR3aa: ASSLTGSYEQY
v_gene: TRBV2; d_gene: TRBD2; j_gene: TRBJ2-3; CDR3aa: ASEGSGRSTDTQY
v_gene: TRBV27; d_gene: .; j_gene: TRBJ2-7; CDR3aa: ASSLMRFGEQY
v_gene: TRBV7-2; d_gene: .; j_gene: TRBJ1-2; CDR3aa: ASSPQGSGYT
v_gene: TRBV7-9; d_gene: TRBD1; j_gene: TRBJ1-2; CDR3aa: ASSFQGALANYGYT
v_gene: TRBV9; d_gene: TRBD2; j_gene: TRBJ2-1; CDR3aa: ASSVEAETSGRDEQF
v_gene: TRBV21-1; d_gene: .; j_gene: TRBJ1-3; CDR3aa: ASSKVGGDCSGNTIY
v_gene: TRBV7-8; d_gene: .; j_gene: TRBJ1-1; CDR3aa: ASSPAVSGLNTEAF
v_gene: TRBV28; d_gene: TRBD1; j_gene: TRBJ1-2; CDR3aa: ASRDPGTGADYGYT
v_gene: TRBV15; d_gene: .; j_gene: TRBJ2-7; CDR3aa: ATSRESIYEQY
v_gene: TRBV5-6; d_gene: .; j_gene: TRBJ2-1; CDR3aa: ASSELASHEQF
v_gene: TRBV18; d_gene: .; j_gene: TRBJ1-2; CDR3aa: ASSPPDRGYGYT
v_gene: TRBV5-8; d_gene: .; j_gene: TRBJ2-6; CDR3aa: ASSLGVNGANVLT
v_gene: TRBV5-4; d_gene: TRBD2; j_gene: TRBJ2-7; CDR3aa: ASSLAVLAGGLNEQY
v_gene: TRBV2; d_gene: .; j_gene: TRBJ1-6; CDR3aa: ASSETRSDARRGDSPLH
v_gene: TRBV4-1; d_gene: .; j_gene: TRBJ1-1; CDR3aa: ASSLAASYLNTEAF
v_gene: TRBV29-1; d_gene: .; j_gene: TRBJ2-7; CDR3aa: SVQGGGSSYEQY
v_gene: TRBV19; d_gene: .; j_gene: TRBJ2-1; CDR3aa: ASSNIRLLTYNEQF
v_gene: TRBV9; d_gene: .; j_gene: TRBJ2-2; CDR3aa: ASSVGVSGELF
v_gene: TRBV15; d_gene: .; j_gene: TRBJ1-5; CDR3aa: ATSRDYYGSNQPQH
v_gene: TRBV27; d_gene: .; j_gene: TRBJ2-3; CDR3aa: ASSLFRDTRWGDTQY
v_gene: TRBV6-1; d_gene: TRBD2; j_gene: TRBJ2-2; CDR3aa: ASSARTSGKTGELF
v_gene: TRBV6-6; d_gene: TRBD2; j_gene: TRBJ2-7; CDR3aa: ASSRGLAGSYEQY
v_gene: TRBV27; d_gene: TRBD2; j_gene: TRBJ2-7; CDR3aa: ASSLSGLAGVERY
v_gene: TRBV10-2; d_gene: .; j_gene: TRBJ2-5; CDR3aa: ASSVPGLTLQETQY
v_gene: TRBV10-2; d_gene: .; j_gene: TRBJ2-7; CDR3aa: ASSELGWEQY
v_gene: TRBV9; d_gene: .; j_gene: TRBJ2-7; CDR3aa: ASSVSWGNEQY
v_gene: TRBV15; d_gene: .; j_gene: TRBJ2-2; CDR3aa: ATKKIIGNTGELF
v_gene: TRBV30; d_gene: TRBD1; j_gene: TRBJ1-6; CDR3aa: AWTPGQGNNSPLH
v_gene: TRBV27; d_gene: TRBD2; j_gene: TRBJ2-7; CDR3aa: ASSALLAGGPYEQY
v_gene: TRBV30; d_gene: .; j_gene: TRBJ2-1; CDR3aa: AWRGFSGNEQF
v_gene: TRBV27; d_gene: TRBD1; j_gene: TRBJ2-1; CDR3aa: ASSPGTGSNEQF
v_gene: TRBV28; d_gene: .; j_gene: TRBJ1-5; CDR3aa: ASKLEGSQPQH
v_gene: TRBV5-4; d_gene: TRBD1; j_gene: TRBJ2-5; CDR3aa: ASSPPDRGPETQY
v_gene: TRBV27; d_gene: TRBD2; j_gene: TRBJ2-3; CDR3aa: ASSLLAGGTDTQY
v_gene: TRBV27; d_gene: TRBD2; j_gene: TRBJ2-3; CDR3aa: ASRSTSGRSSTDTQY
v_gene: TRBV7-3; d_gene: .; j_gene: TRBJ2-1; CDR3aa: ASSLGPGSNNEQF
v_gene: TRBV6-5; d_gene: TRBD1; j_gene: TRBJ1-2; CDR3aa: ASSYQGGGYGYT
v_gene: TRBV5-1; d_gene: .; j_gene: TRBJ1-1; CDR3aa: ASRKIDTEQAEAF
v_gene: TRBV5-4; d_gene: .; j_gene: TRBJ1-1; CDR3aa: ASSLLPTNTEAF
v_gene: TRBV14; d_gene: .; j_gene: TRBJ2-7; CDR3aa: ASSQLQGREQY
v_gene: TRBV12-5; d_gene: .; j_gene: TRBJ1-5; CDR3aa: ASGNNGSNQPQH
v_gene: TRBV7-6; d_gene: TRBD1; j_gene: TRBJ1-2; CDR3aa: ASSSRQGNYGYT
v_gene: TRBV5-6; d_gene: .; j_gene: TRBJ2-6; CDR3aa: ASSLGSGAGANVLT